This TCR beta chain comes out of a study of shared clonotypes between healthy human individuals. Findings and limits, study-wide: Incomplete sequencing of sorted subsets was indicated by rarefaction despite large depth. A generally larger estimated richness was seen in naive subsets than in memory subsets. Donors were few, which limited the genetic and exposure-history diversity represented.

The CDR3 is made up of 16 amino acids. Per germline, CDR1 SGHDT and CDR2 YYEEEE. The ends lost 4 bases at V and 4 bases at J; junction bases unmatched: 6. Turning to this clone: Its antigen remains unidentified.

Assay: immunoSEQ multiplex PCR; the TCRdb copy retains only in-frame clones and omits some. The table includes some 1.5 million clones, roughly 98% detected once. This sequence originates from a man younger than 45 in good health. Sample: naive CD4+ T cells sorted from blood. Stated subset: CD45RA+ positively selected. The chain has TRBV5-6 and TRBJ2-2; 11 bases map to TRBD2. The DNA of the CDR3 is TGTGCCAGCAGCCTACTAGCGGGAGTCGTCACCGGGGAGCTGTTTTTT. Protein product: CASSLLAGVVTGELFF.